A selection of T cell receptor beta chains follows, all from one sample in a study of blood T cell repertoires in COVID-19. Profiled with immunoSEQ multiplex PCR; TCRdb holds only in-frame clones, not every one. The sample has nearly 200,000 clones; roughly 88% are singletons. Sequencing was carried out using peripheral blood. The receptor source for this set is a middle-aged woman who had recovered from COVID-19. Both conserved end residues are part of each CDR3. The order of the fields is J gene, D gene, clone size, V gene, CDR3 protein, CDR3 DNA. The D gene is left open where the match is weak. The listing skips clone size in some rows; elsewhere it reads once, few, many or a size class.

TRBJ2-5	NA	NA	TRBV28	CASSRNSLQETQYF	TGTGCCAGCAGCCGTAACAGTCTCCAAGAGACCCAGTACTTC
TRBJ2-7	NA	NA	TRBV7-8	CASSPGHYEQYF	TGTGCCAGCAGCCCCGGACACTACGAGCAGTACTTC
TRBJ2-7	TRBD2	NA	TRBV7-3	CASSPHSGSSYEQYF	TGTGCCAGCAGCCCCCATAGCGGGAGCTCCTACGAGCAGTACTTC
TRBJ1-2	NA	NA	TRBV6-5	CASLMASNYGYTF	TGTGCCAGCCTGATGGCCTCTAACTATGGCTACACCTTC
TRBJ1-2	NA	NA	TRBV27	CASTRGLPKGYGYTF	TGTGCCAGCACCCGGGGACTCCCAAAGGGCTATGGCTACACCTTC
TRBJ2-7	TRBD2	NA	TRBV7-9	CASSLFAGGSYEQYF	TGTGCCAGCAGCTTATTCGCGGGAGGCTCCTACGAGCAGTACTTC
TRBJ2-1	TRBD2	NA	TRBV28	CASSLLIKAGTTIEQFF	TGTGCCAGCAGTTTATTGATCAAGGCGGGGACTACAATTGAGCAGTTCTTC
TRBJ2-1	NA	NA	TRBV5-1	CASSLGASSYNEQFF	TGCGCCAGCAGCTTAGGGGCGAGCTCCTACAATGAGCAGTTCTTC
TRBJ2-3	NA	NA	TRBV9	CASSVEPNSGVSTDTQYF	TGTGCCAGCAGCGTAGAACCCAATAGCGGAGTTAGCACAGATACGCAGTATTTT
TRBJ1-1	TRBD1	NA	TRBV11-2	CASSLGQGVVAFF	TGTGCCAGCAGCTTAGGACAGGGGGTCGTCGCTTTCTTT
TRBJ2-2	TRBD1	NA	TRBV6-5	CASRPGQGVTGELFF	TGTGCCAGCAGACCGGGACAGGGGGTCACCGGGGAGCTGTTTTTT
TRBJ2-5	TRBD1	once	TRBV3-1/TRBV3-2	CASSQDGATGGLETQYF	TGTGCCAGCAGCCAAGATGGAGCTACAGGGGGCTTGGAGACCCAGTACTTC
TRBJ2-5	TRBD2	NA	TRBV29-1	CSVEETSGIVQETQYF	TGCAGCGTTGAAGAGACTAGCGGGATAGTCCAAGAGACCCAGTACTTC